A selection of T cell receptor beta chains follows, all from one sample in a study of shared T cell receptors in the human thymus. Libraries were prepared by immunoSEQ multiplex PCR; TCRdb keeps only in-frame clonotypes and omits some of them. This sample has over 650,000 clones, with around 87% found just once. The data also belong to a second study, concerning human thymus T cells.

Sequenced sample: thymocytes. These receptors were taken from a boy in the first two years of life with a congenital heart defect. Each CDR3 is given with its conserved first and last residue. Each record gives: clone size, V gene, J gene, D gene, CDR3 protein, CDR3 DNA. The D gene is left open where the match is weak. Only some rows state a clone size, as once, few, many or a class for expanded clones.

abundance: once; v_gene: TRBV7-2; j_gene: TRBJ2-2; d_gene: NA; CDR3aa: CASSLGGRTGELFF; CDR3nt: TGTGCCAGCAGCTTAGGAGGCCGAACCGGGGAGCTGTTTTTT
abundance: NA; v_gene: TRBV11-2; j_gene: TRBJ2-7; d_gene: NA; CDR3aa: CASSFLGAFSYEQYF; CDR3nt: TGTGCCAGCAGCTTCCTGGGGGCATTCTCCTACGAGCAGTACTTC
abundance: NA; v_gene: TRBV9; j_gene: TRBJ2-5; d_gene: TRBD2; CDR3aa: CASSVGLALQETQYF; CDR3nt: TGTGCCAGCAGCGTTGGACTAGCGCTTCAAGAGACCCAGTACTTC
abundance: NA; v_gene: TRBV6-5; j_gene: TRBJ2-7; d_gene: TRBD1; CDR3aa: CASSYTPGQGDGEQYF; CDR3nt: TGTGCCAGCAGTTACACACCGGGACAGGGAGACGGCGAGCAGTACTTC
abundance: NA; v_gene: TRBV4-3; j_gene: TRBJ2-1; d_gene: NA; CDR3aa: CASSQEATSNEQFF; CDR3nt: TGCGCCAGCAGCCAAGAGGCGACTAGCAATGAGCAGTTCTTC
abundance: NA; v_gene: TRBV28; j_gene: TRBJ2-7; d_gene: TRBD1; CDR3aa: CASSFRGQEQYF; CDR3nt: TGTGCCAGCAGTTTCAGGGGGCAAGAGCAGTACTTC
abundance: few; v_gene: TRBV30; j_gene: TRBJ1-3; d_gene: NA; CDR3aa: CAWSTERLQSGNTIYF; CDR3nt: TGTGCCTGGAGTACGGAGAGACTACAATCTGGAAACACCATATATTTT
abundance: NA; v_gene: TRBV2; j_gene: TRBJ2-1; d_gene: NA; CDR3aa: CASSSRTRGGFNEQFF; CDR3nt: TGTGCCAGCAGCTCGAGGACTAGGGGGGGGTTCAATGAGCAGTTCTTC
abundance: few; v_gene: TRBV18; j_gene: TRBJ1-2; d_gene: NA; CDR3aa: CASSPRGYGYTF; CDR3nt: TGTGCCAGCTCACCCCGGGGTTATGGCTACACCTTC
abundance: NA; v_gene: TRBV19; j_gene: TRBJ1-5; d_gene: TRBD1; CDR3aa: CASMGDRENNQPQHF; CDR3nt: TGTGCCAGTATGGGGGACAGGGAAAACAATCAGCCCCAGCATTTT
abundance: once; v_gene: TRBV30; j_gene: TRBJ1-1; d_gene: NA; CDR3aa: CAYRVGNTEAFF; CDR3nt: TGTGCCTACAGGGTCGGGAACACTGAAGCTTTCTTT
abundance: NA; v_gene: TRBV4-3; j_gene: TRBJ2-3; d_gene: TRBD2; CDR3aa: CASSQDLSGRAYGDTQYF; CDR3nt: TGCGCCAGCAGCCAAGATCTCAGCGGGAGGGCCTATGGAGATACGCAGTATTTT
abundance: NA; v_gene: TRBV6-5; j_gene: TRBJ2-5; d_gene: NA; CDR3aa: CASSYGAGDQETQYF; CDR3nt: TGTGCCAGCAGTTACGGGGCAGGCGACCAAGAGACCCAGTACTTC
abundance: NA; v_gene: TRBV2; j_gene: TRBJ2-2; d_gene: TRBD1; CDR3aa: CASRPRDRPNTGELFF; CDR3nt: TGTGCCAGCAGGCCGAGGGACAGACCGAACACCGGGGAGCTGTTTTTT
abundance: NA; v_gene: TRBV9; j_gene: TRBJ2-5; d_gene: NA; CDR3aa: CASSPRPEAWETQYF; CDR3nt: TGTGCCAGCAGCCCCCGGCCGGAGGCCTGGGAGACCCAGTACTTC
abundance: NA; v_gene: TRBV6-1; j_gene: TRBJ1-1; d_gene: NA; CDR3aa: CASSSGTIF; CDR3nt: TGTGCCAGCAGTTCCGGGACAATCTTT
abundance: NA; v_gene: TRBV28; j_gene: TRBJ1-5; d_gene: TRBD1; CDR3aa: CASSFDRGNQPQHF; CDR3nt: TGTGCCAGCAGTTTTGACAGGGGCAATCAGCCCCAGCATTTT
abundance: NA; v_gene: TRBV28; j_gene: TRBJ1-5; d_gene: NA; CDR3aa: CASSPEKGGGWAPQHF; CDR3nt: TGTGCCAGCAGCCCGGAAAAAGGGGGAGGGTGGGCGCCCCAGCATTTT
abundance: NA; v_gene: TRBV7-6; j_gene: TRBJ2-1; d_gene: TRBD2; CDR3aa: CASSLGTHYREGDELNEQFF; CDR3nt: TGTGCCAGCAGCTTAGGGACCCACTACCGGGAGGGTGATGAATTAAATGAGCAGTTCTTC
abundance: NA; v_gene: TRBV2; j_gene: TRBJ2-2; d_gene: NA; CDR3aa: CASSPTDTRNTGELFF; CDR3nt: TGTGCCAGCAGTCCGACTGATACACGAAACACCGGGGAGCTGTTTTTT
abundance: NA; v_gene: TRBV4-1; j_gene: TRBJ1-5; d_gene: NA; CDR3aa: CASSQFHPAGVQPQHF; CDR3nt: TGCGCCAGCAGCCAATTCCATCCGGCAGGGGTTCAGCCCCAGCATTTT
abundance: once; v_gene: TRBV10-2; j_gene: TRBJ1-5; d_gene: NA; CDR3aa: CASSEGGREQPQHF; CDR3nt: TGCGCCAGCAGTGAAGGCGGCAGGGAACAGCCCCAGCATTTT
abundance: NA; v_gene: TRBV5-6; j_gene: TRBJ1-3; d_gene: TRBD1; CDR3aa: CASSPGQGPSGNTIYF; CDR3nt: TGTGCCAGCAGCCCCGGACAGGGTCCCTCTGGAAACACCATATATTTT
abundance: NA; v_gene: TRBV6-1; j_gene: TRBJ1-5; d_gene: NA; CDR3aa: CASSERIGRRVSCSNQPQHF; CDR3nt: TGTGCCAGCAGTGAAAGGATCGGGAGGAGGGTGAGCTGTAGCAATCAGCCCCAGCATTTT
abundance: NA; v_gene: TRBV4-3; j_gene: TRBJ1-3; d_gene: TRBD1; CDR3aa: CASSLGTDGNTIYF; CDR3nt: TGCGCCAGCAGCCTCGGGACAGACGGAAACACCATATATTTT
abundance: NA; v_gene: TRBV19; j_gene: TRBJ2-7; d_gene: TRBD1; CDR3aa: CASSGKRTGDYEQYF; CDR3nt: TGTGCCAGTAGTGGTAAAAGGACAGGGGACTACGAGCAGTACTTC
abundance: NA; v_gene: TRBV18; j_gene: TRBJ1-3; d_gene: NA; CDR3aa: CASSPIPDSSGNTIYF; CDR3nt: TGTGCCAGCTCACCAATTCCGGACAGCTCTGGAAACACCATATATTTT
abundance: NA; v_gene: TRBV28; j_gene: TRBJ2-7; d_gene: NA; CDR3aa: CASSFPMDEQYF; CDR3nt: TGTGCCAGCAGTTTCCCTATGGACGAGCAGTACTTC
abundance: NA; v_gene: TRBV14; j_gene: TRBJ2-1; d_gene: TRBD1; CDR3aa: CASSQWTGGSYNEQFF; CDR3nt: TGTGCCAGCAGCCAATGGACAGGGGGTTCCTACAATGAGCAGTTCTTC
abundance: once; v_gene: TRBV7-8; j_gene: TRBJ2-3; d_gene: NA; CDR3aa: CASSLLPPVRRDPDTQYF; CDR3nt: TGTGCCAGCAGCTTACTACCCCCGGTCAGGCGGGACCCAGATACGCAGTATTTT
abundance: few; v_gene: TRBV18; j_gene: TRBJ2-7; d_gene: TRBD2; CDR3aa: CASSPSDGLAASYEQYF; CDR3nt: TGTGCCAGCTCACCAAGCGACGGACTAGCGGCCTCCTACGAGCAGTACTTC
abundance: NA; v_gene: TRBV4-3; j_gene: TRBJ1-2; d_gene: NA; CDR3aa: CASSQDRVLANYGYTF; CDR3nt: TGCGCCAGCAGCCAAGATCGGGTCCTAGCTAACTATGGCTACACCTTC
abundance: NA; v_gene: TRBV4-1; j_gene: TRBJ2-7; d_gene: NA; CDR3aa: CASSRTSTEALHF; CDR3nt: TGCGCCAGCAGCCGAACCTCGACAGAGGCCCTTCACTTC
abundance: NA; v_gene: TRBV5-1; j_gene: TRBJ2-3; d_gene: NA; CDR3aa: CASSLGGRADTQYF; CDR3nt: TGCGCCAGCAGCTTGGGGGGGCGGGCAGATACGCAGTATTTT
abundance: NA; v_gene: TRBV9; j_gene: TRBJ2-1; d_gene: TRBD2; CDR3aa: CASSVTSGGPNEQFF; CDR3nt: TGTGCCAGCAGCGTAACTAGCGGGGGACCGAATGAGCAGTTCTTC
abundance: NA; v_gene: TRBV6-1; j_gene: TRBJ2-1; d_gene: NA; CDR3aa: CASIRGSYNEQFF; CDR3nt: TGTGCCAGCATCCGGGGCTCCTACAATGAGCAGTTCTTC
abundance: NA; v_gene: TRBV6-6; j_gene: TRBJ1-1; d_gene: TRBD1; CDR3aa: CASSFQTGGPEAFF; CDR3nt: TGTGCCAGCAGTTTCCAGACAGGGGGACCTGAAGCTTTCTTT
abundance: NA; v_gene: TRBV29-1; j_gene: TRBJ2-1; d_gene: NA; CDR3aa: CSVEWGRGTYNEQFF; CDR3nt: TGCAGCGTTGAATGGGGCAGGGGCACCTACAATGAGCAGTTCTTC
abundance: NA; v_gene: TRBV28; j_gene: TRBJ1-4; d_gene: NA; CDR3aa: CASSSFGEKLFF; CDR3nt: TGTGCCAGCAGTTCCTTCGGTGAAAAACTGTTTTTT
abundance: NA; v_gene: TRBV4-1; j_gene: TRBJ2-1; d_gene: NA; CDR3aa: CASSQDRGEQFF; CDR3nt: TGCGCCAGCAGCCAAGACAGGGGTGAGCAGTTCTTC
abundance: few; v_gene: TRBV29-1; j_gene: TRBJ2-1; d_gene: NA; CDR3aa: CSGSPRPPPNEQFF; CDR3nt: TGCAGCGGGAGCCCCCGCCCTCCCCCTAATGAGCAGTTCTTC
abundance: NA; v_gene: TRBV10-1; j_gene: TRBJ2-7; d_gene: NA; CDR3aa: CASSSGISYEQYF; CDR3nt: TGCGCCAGCAGTAGCGGAATCTCCTACGAGCAGTACTTC